The next 28 T cell receptor beta chains were all read from a single sample in a study of blood T cell repertoires in COVID-19. Clones were sequenced by immunoSEQ multiplex PCR, and TCRdb holds only the in-frame ones, with some missing. The top ten clones hold approximately 2% of a sample with more than 200,000 clones, approximately 86% of them seen once. The sequencing input was peripheral blood. The receptors were gathered from a man under 40 with active or convalescent COVID-19.

V is TRBV7-9 and J is TRBJ2-3; D may be TRBD1 (6 bases). The CDR3 covers 14 residues. Looked up from germline, CDR1 is SEHNR and CDR2 is FQNEAQ (reference sequence). V lost 3 bases and J lost 3, with 10 bases in between. CDR3 residues: CASSFGTGTDTQYF. The CDR3 DNA reads TGTGCCAGCAGCTTCGGTACAGGGACAGATACGCAGTATTTT.

The V gene is TRBV11-2, the J gene TRBJ1-1; 9 nucleotides agree with TRBD1. Losses at the gene ends were 1 base for V and 4 bases for J; bases not matched to a gene: 4. The CDR3 spans 15 residues. Germline V gene lookup returns CDR1 SGHAT and CDR2 FQNNGV. CDR3 protein: CASSLVGQGRTEAFF. The CDR3 region has the DNA TGTGCCAGCAGCTTAGTCGGACAGGGGCGCACTGAAGCTTTCTTT.

The chain has TRBV7-6 and TRBJ1-3; TRBD1 aligns across 10 bases. The CDR3 is 15 amino acids. The junction had 2 bases not matched to a gene; V was cut back by 4 bases and J by 2 bases. The germline gives CDR1 SGHVS, CDR2 FNYEAQ. The CDR3 reads CASSSDRGPGNTIYF. DNA for the CDR3: TGTGCCAGCAGCTCCGACAGGGGGCCTGGAAACACCATATATTTT.

V and J are TRBV20-1 and TRBJ1-1; D unresolved. Between the trimmed V and J ends, which lost 3 bases and 2 bases, there was a span of 16 bases. Per the germline V gene, CDR1 is DFQATT and CDR2 is SNEGSKA (reference sequence). CDR3 length: 15 residues. The CDR3 nucleotides read TGCAGTGCTAGTTCTCTTTTCGAGGGAAACACTGAAGCTTTCTTT. Its protein is CSASSLFEGNTEAFF.

The CDR3 reads CASSIDRNTQYF. In DNA form, the CDR3 reads TGTGCCAGTAGTATTGACAGAAATACGCAGTATTTT. V is TRBV19 and J is TRBJ2-3; TRBD1 might be the D (5 bases). The length of the CDR3 is 12 residues. CDR1 LNHDA and CDR2 SQIVND come from the germline V gene (reference sequence). The V end lost 3 bases, the J end lost 7 bases, and 8 bases lay between the germline ends. Full variable domain (outside the CDR3, taken from reference TRBV19 and TRBJ2-3): DGGITQSPKYLFRKEGQNVTLSCEQNLNHDAMYWYRQDPGQGLRLIYYSQIVNDFQKGDIAEGYSVSREKKESFPLTVTSAQKNPTAFYLCASSIDRNTQYFGPGTRLTVL.

This clone came up once. The chain has TRBV19 and TRBJ1-4; 9 bases line up with TRBD1. Per germline, CDR1 LNHDA and CDR2 SQIVND (reference sequence). V was pared by 2 bases and J by 8 bases, with 9 bases of the junction left unmatched. This CDR3 is 16 amino acids long. The CDR3 spells CASSIPRTGEREKLFF. The DNA of the CDR3 is TGTGCCAGTAGTATACCGAGGACAGGGGAGCGCGAAAAACTGTTTTTT.

CDR3 in amino acids: CASRQTNQESYTF. The CDR3 DNA is TGTGCCAGCAGGCAAACAAACCAGGAAAGCTACACCTTC. The gene calls are TRBV25-1 and TRBJ1-2; D gene unclear. In germline, CDR1 is MGHDK, CDR2 SYGVNS. V shed 6 bases and J shed 9 bases, with 17 bases lying between them. This CDR3 region has 13 residues.

V usage is TRBV7-2 and J usage is TRBJ1-1; D call uncertain. This CDR3 has 12 amino acids. The germline V and J ends were trimmed by 4 bases and 6 bases, with 9 bases remaining between them. Germline CDR1 reads SGHTA; CDR2 reads FQGNSA. Here the CDR3 reads CASSWRAAEAFF. In DNA, the CDR3 is TGTGCCAGCAGCTGGAGGGCTGCTGAAGCTTTCTTT. Variable domain in full (rest from reference TRBV7-2 and TRBJ1-1): GAGVSQSPSNKVTEKGKDVELRCDPISGHTALYWYRQSLGQGLEFLIYFQGNSAPDKSGLPSDRFSAERTGGSVSTLTIQRTQQEDSAVYLCASSWRAAEAFFGQGTRLTVV.

CDR3 sequence reads: CASSPELDRDDYGYTF. CDR3 sequence (DNA): TGTGCCAGCAGCCCAGAATTGGACAGGGACGACTATGGCTACACCTTC. V is TRBV11-2 and J is TRBJ1-2, with 8 bases fitting TRBD1. This CDR3 is 16 amino acids long. Trimming cost V 5 bases and J 3 bases; bases outside gene matches: 11. CDR1 SGHAT and CDR2 FQNNGV come from the germline V gene.

The chain joins TRBV5-6 to TRBJ1-5; TRBD1 matches 7 bases. The CDR3 runs to 17 residues. Germline lookup yields CDR1 SGHDT and CDR2 YYEEEE. V gave up 3 bases and J gave up 2 bases; unmatched junction bases: 11. The DNA of the CDR3 is TGTGCCAGCAGCTCAAAATTACAGGGGAACCGCAATCAGCCCCAGCATTTT. Protein product: CASSSKLQGNRNQPQHF. Complete variable domain (other parts from reference TRBV5-6 and TRBJ1-5): DAGVTQSPTHLIKTRGQQVTLRCSPKSGHDTVSWYQQALGQGPQFIFQYYEEEERQRGNFPDRFSGHQFPNYSSELNVNALLLGDSALYLCASSSKLQGNRNQPQHFGDGTRLSIL.

The J gene is TRBJ2-7, the V gene TRBV19; 9 positions match TRBD2. The CDR3 consists of 16 residues. Germline V gene data show CDR1 as LNHDA and CDR2 as SQIVND (reference sequence). V shed 5 bases and J 3 bases; nucleotides not matched to a gene: 11. CDR3 sequence: CASSFHSGGKDYEQYF. The CDR3, as DNA: TGTGCCAGTAGTTTCCATAGCGGGGGAAAAGACTACGAGCAGTACTTC.

The chain links TRBV7-6 to TRBJ1-4; 7 bases match TRBD1. Germline V gene data show CDR1 as SGHVS and CDR2 as FNYEAQ. The CDR3 length is 16 residues. V shed 2 bases and J 0 bases; nucleotides not matched to a gene: 3. CDR3 bases: TGTGCCAGCAGCTTACCCGGGACAGCAACTAATGAAAAACTGTTTTTT. Amino acid sequence: CASSLPGTATNEKLFF.

This sequence joins TRBV25-1 and TRBJ1-4; 8 bases line up with TRBD1. CDR3 length: 15 residues. V lost 6 bases, J lost 7 bases, and 10 bases stayed unmatched. CDR1 is MGHDK, CDR2 SYGVNS, per germline. The CDR3 DNA follows: TGTGCCAGCAGGGACGGACAGGGCCGCGGTGAAAAACTGTTTTTT. It yields the protein CASRDGQGRGEKLFF.

The chain carries TRBV11-2 and TRBJ1-2, with TRBD1 identical over 8 bases. The ends lost 1 base at V and 4 bases at J; junction bases unmatched: 8. Germline V lookup: CDR1 SGHAT, CDR2 FQNNGV. The CDR3 spans 16 residues. CDR3 sequence reads: CASSLGTGGVPYGYTF. CDR3 nucleotides: TGTGCCAGCAGCTTAGGTACAGGGGGTGTGCCCTATGGCTACACCTTC.

This clone occurred a few times. The chain combines TRBV2 with TRBJ1-6; possibly TRBD1 for D (5 bases). Trimming took off 5 bases at V and 9 bases at J, with 8 bases between the two ends. In germline, CDR1 is SNHLY, CDR2 FYNNEI. The CDR3 length is 12 residues. The CDR3 region has the DNA TGTGCCAGCAGTCAGGGTGTTTCACCCCTCCACTTT. This sequence encodes CASSQGVSPLHF.

This clone turned up a few times. The chain recombines TRBV3-1 (or the pseudogene TRBV3-2) with TRBJ1-2; 9 nucleotides agree with TRBD1. CDR1 LGHDT and CDR2 YNNKEL come from the germline V gene (reference sequence). This CDR3 is 16 amino acids long. The trim removed 3 bases at V and 4 bases at J, leaving 9 bases unmatched. The CDR3 protein is CASSQGNRGRPYGYTF. CDR3 DNA sequence: TGTGCCAGCAGCCAGGGAAACAGGGGGCGCCCCTATGGCTACACCTTC.

V is TRBV19 and J is TRBJ1-5, with TRBD1 identical over 8 bases. Germline loops: CDR1 LNHDA, CDR2 SQIVND (reference sequence). V lost 9 bases, J lost 7 bases, and 8 bases stayed unmatched. CDR3 length equals 13 residues. The DNA for the CDR3 is TGTGCCAGAGAGGACAGGGACGGGCAGCCCCAGCATTTT. It yields the protein CAREDRDGQPQHF.

The CDR3 spells CASSPLPGWNTEAFF. The CDR3 DNA reads as TGCGCCAGCAGCCCCCTACCGGGTTGGAACACTGAAGCTTTCTTT. V usage is TRBV5-1 and J usage is TRBJ1-1; no firm D call. CDR1 is SGHRS and CDR2 is YFSETQ in the germline V gene. The CDR3 consists of 15 residues. V gave up 4 bases and J gave up 1 base, with 14 bases separating them.

The V gene is TRBV7-2, the J gene TRBJ2-1, with TRBD2 matching 10 bases. V lost 5 bases to trimming and J lost 4 bases; unmatched junction nucleotides: 5. Per the germline V gene, CDR1 is SGHTA and CDR2 is FQGNSA. The CDR3 length is 15 residues. CDR3 region: CASSTLAGRYNEQFF. Here the CDR3 DNA reads TGTGCCAGCAGCACACTAGCGGGGAGGTACAATGAGCAGTTCTTC.

The gene calls are TRBV13 and TRBJ2-3; a weak D match, TRBD1 (6 bases). V was cut by 4 bases and J by 4 bases, with 15 bases left in between. Germline V gene lookup returns CDR1 PRHDT and CDR2 FYEKMQ (reference sequence). CDR3 length: 15 amino acids. The CDR3 DNA reads TGTGCCAGCAGCTCTACAGGGACCGTTGCAGATACGCAGTATTTT. It codes for CASSSTGTVADTQYF.

The V gene is TRBV5-1, the J gene TRBJ2-3, with D perhaps TRBD2 (7 bases). The germline V gene encodes CDR1 SGHRS and CDR2 YFSETQ. The CDR3 consists of 15 residues. Trimming pared 0 bases from V and 4 bases from J, leaving 12 bases between. The CDR3 spells CASSLEGGLSDTQYF. DNA of the CDR3: TGCGCCAGCAGCTTGGAGGGGGGGTTATCAGATACGCAGTATTTT.

The chain couples TRBV6-1 to TRBJ1-1, with TRBD1 matching over 7 bases. Unmatched junction bases numbered 10, after V lost 2 bases and J lost 10 bases. The CDR3 extends over 14 amino acids. Germline V CDR1 and CDR2: MNHNS, SASEGT. The CDR3 is CASSEWENRGAAFF. CDR3 bases: TGTGCCAGCAGTGAATGGGAAAACAGGGGAGCAGCTTTCTTT.

The rearrangement uses TRBV7-9 and TRBJ1-2, with TRBD1 matching 7 bases. V shed 9 bases and J 7 bases; nucleotides not matched to a gene: 8. The CDR3 consists of 12 residues. Looked up from germline, CDR1 is SEHNR and CDR2 is FQNEAQ (reference sequence). The CDR3, as DNA: TGTGCCAGTCAACAGGGGAGCTTTGGCTACACCTTC. Encoded protein: CASQQGSFGYTF. Filled out from reference TRBV7-9 and TRBJ1-2, the complete variable domain reads DTGVSQNPRHKITKRGQNVTFRCDPISEHNRLYWYRQTLGQGPEFLTYFQNEAQLEKSRLLSDRFSAERPKGSFSTLEIQRTEQGDSAMYLCASQQGSFGYTFGSGTRLTVV.

This CDR3 is CASSRRTGVTGELFF. The CDR3 nucleotides read TGTGCCAGCAGCAGAAGGACAGGGGTAACCGGGGAGCTGTTTTTT. The chain uses TRBV7-2 and TRBJ2-2, with 9 bases aligning to TRBD1. The germline CDR1 and CDR2 sequences are SGHTA and FQGNSA. There are 15 residues in the CDR3. Unmatched junction bases numbered 6, after V lost 5 bases and J lost 5 bases.

The gene calls are TRBV4-2 and TRBJ1-4; no reliable D call. The CDR3 covers 18 residues. Germline-derived CDR1 and CDR2 are LGHNA and YNFKEQ. V lost 1 base, J lost 4 bases, and 19 bases lay in between. CDR3: CASSQAGFRAADNEKLFF. Written as DNA, the CDR3 is TGTGCCAGCAGCCAAGCAGGTTTCCGGGCAGCGGATAATGAAAAACTGTTTTTT.

This chain uses TRBV6-2 or TRBV6-3 with TRBJ2-5, with D maybe TRBD2 (5 bases). Germline CDR1 is MNHEY and CDR2 is SVGEGT. This CDR3 has 15 residues. Trimming removed 0 bases from V and 2 bases from J, with 10 bases in between. This chain's CDR3 is CASSYSKLAQETQYF. In DNA, the CDR3 is TGTGCCAGCAGTTACTCGAAGCTAGCTCAAGAGACCCAGTACTTC.

The rearrangement joins TRBV2 to TRBJ2-4, with 7 bases lining up with TRBD2. The V and J ends lost 4 bases and 0 bases, in that order; junction bases with no gene match: 3. The CDR3 extends over 15 amino acids. Per germline, CDR1 SNHLY and CDR2 FYNNEI. The CDR3 bases are TGTGCCAGCAGTGTGGGGGGGATAGCCAAAAACATTCAGTACTTC. Amino acids: CASSVGGIAKNIQYF.

The chain is built from TRBV7-2 and TRBJ2-1, with D maybe TRBD1 (6 bases). Trimming removed 5 bases from V and 3 bases from J, with 8 bases in between. Germline-derived CDR1 and CDR2 are SGHTA and FQGNSA. This CDR3 comprises 13 residues. The CDR3 DNA reads as TGTGCCAGCAGCGGACAGCTCTACAATGAGCAGTTCTTC. Translating gives CASSGQLYNEQFF.